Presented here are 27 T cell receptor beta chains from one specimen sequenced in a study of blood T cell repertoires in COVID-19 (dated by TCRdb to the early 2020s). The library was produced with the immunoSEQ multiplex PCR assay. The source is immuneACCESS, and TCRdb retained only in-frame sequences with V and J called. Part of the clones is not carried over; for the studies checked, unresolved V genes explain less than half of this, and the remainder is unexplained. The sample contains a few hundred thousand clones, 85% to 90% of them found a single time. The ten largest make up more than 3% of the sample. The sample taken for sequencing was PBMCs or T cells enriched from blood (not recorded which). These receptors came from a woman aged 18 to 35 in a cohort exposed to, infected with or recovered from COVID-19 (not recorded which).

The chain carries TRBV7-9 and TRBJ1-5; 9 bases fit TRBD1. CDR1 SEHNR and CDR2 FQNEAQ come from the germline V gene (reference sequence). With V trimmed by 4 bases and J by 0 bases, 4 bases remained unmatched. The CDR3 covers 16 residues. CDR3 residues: CASSSGQGDSNQPQHF. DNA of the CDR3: TGTGCCAGCAGCTCGGGACAGGGCGATAGCAATCAGCCCCAGCATTTT.

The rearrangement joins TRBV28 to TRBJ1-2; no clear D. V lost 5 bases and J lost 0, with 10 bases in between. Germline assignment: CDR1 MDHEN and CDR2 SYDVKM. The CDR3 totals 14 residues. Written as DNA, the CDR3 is TGTGCCAGCAGTGCCCTAGGAGCTAACTATGGCTACACCTTC. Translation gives CASSALGANYGYTF.

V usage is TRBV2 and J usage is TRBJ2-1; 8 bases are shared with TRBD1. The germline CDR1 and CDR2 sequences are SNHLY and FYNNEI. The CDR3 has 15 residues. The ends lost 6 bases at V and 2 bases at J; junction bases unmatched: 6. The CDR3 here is CASRPGTGPYNEQFF. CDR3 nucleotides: TGTGCCAGCAGGCCCGGGACAGGACCCTACAATGAGCAGTTCTTC.

The CDR3 here is CASSFRGPNTEAFF. As DNA, the CDR3 is TGTGCCAGCAGTTTCAGGGGCCCAAACACTGAAGCTTTCTTT. The chain uses TRBV6-5 and TRBJ1-1, with D possibly being TRBD1 (6 bases). CDR3 length: 14 residues. Germline V lookup: CDR1 MNHEY, CDR2 SVGAGI. V was pared by 4 bases and J by 2 bases, with 11 bases between.

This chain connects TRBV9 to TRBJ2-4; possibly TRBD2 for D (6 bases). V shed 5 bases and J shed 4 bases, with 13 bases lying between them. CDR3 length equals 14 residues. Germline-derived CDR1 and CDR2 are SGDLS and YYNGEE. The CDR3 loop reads CASSGDSRKNIQYF. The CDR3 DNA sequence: TGTGCCAGCAGTGGGGACTCGCGGAAAAACATTCAGTACTTC.

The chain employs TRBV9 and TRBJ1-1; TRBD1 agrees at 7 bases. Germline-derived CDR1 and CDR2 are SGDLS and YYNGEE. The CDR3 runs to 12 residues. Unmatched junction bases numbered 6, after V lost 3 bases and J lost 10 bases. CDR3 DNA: TGTGCCAGCAGCGCCAGGACAGGTGGAGCTTTCTTT. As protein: CASSARTGGAFF.

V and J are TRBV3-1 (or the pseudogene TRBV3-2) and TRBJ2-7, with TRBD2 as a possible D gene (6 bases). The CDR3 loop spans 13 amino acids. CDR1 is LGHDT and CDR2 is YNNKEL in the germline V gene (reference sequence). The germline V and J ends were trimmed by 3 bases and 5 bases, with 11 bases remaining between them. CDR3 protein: CASSQRGSHEQYF. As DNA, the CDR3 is TGTGCCAGCAGCCAGCGGGGATCCCACGAGCAGTACTTC.

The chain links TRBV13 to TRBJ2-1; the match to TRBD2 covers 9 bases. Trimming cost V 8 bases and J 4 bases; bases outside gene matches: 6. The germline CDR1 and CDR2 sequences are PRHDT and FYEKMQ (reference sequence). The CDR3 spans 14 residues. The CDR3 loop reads CASGGGADYNEQFF. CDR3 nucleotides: TGTGCCAGCGGCGGGGGGGCTGATTACAATGAGCAGTTCTTC.

For the CDR3, the DNA is TGCGCCAGCAGCTTCAGAACGCCGGGTGAAAAACTGTTTTTT. Its translation is CASSFRTPGEKLFF. The chain employs TRBV5-1 and TRBJ1-4; D call uncertain. The CDR3 consists of 14 residues. Trimming took off 2 bases at V and 7 bases at J, with 12 bases between the two ends. CDR1 and CDR2 from the germline V gene are SGHRS and YFSETQ.

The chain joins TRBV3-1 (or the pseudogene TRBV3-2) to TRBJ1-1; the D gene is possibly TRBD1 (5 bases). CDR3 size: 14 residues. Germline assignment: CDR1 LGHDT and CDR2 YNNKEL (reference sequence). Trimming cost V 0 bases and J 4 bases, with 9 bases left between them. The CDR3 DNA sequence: TGTGCCAGCAGCCAAGATGGGGGGGGCACTGAAGCTTTCTTT. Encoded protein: CASSQDGGGTEAFF.

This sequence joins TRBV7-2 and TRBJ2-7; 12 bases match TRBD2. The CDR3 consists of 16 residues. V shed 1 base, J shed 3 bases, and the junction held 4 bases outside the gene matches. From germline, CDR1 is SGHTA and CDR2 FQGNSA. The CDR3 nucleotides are TGTGCCAGCAGCTTAGGGACTAGCGGGGTTCTCTACGAGCAGTACTTC. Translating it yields CASSLGTSGVLYEQYF.

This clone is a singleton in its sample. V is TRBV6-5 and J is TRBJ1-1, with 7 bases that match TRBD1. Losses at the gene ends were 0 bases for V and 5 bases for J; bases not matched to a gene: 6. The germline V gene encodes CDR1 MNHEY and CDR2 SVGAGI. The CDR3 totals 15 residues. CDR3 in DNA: TGTGCCAGCAGTTACTCCGACAGGGTTTGGACTGAAGCTTTCTTT. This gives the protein CASSYSDRVWTEAFF.

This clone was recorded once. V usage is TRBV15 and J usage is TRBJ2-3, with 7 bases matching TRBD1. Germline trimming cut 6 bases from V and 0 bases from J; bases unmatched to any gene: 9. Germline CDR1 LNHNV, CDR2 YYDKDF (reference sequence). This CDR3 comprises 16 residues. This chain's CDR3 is CATRAGTVGSTDTQYF. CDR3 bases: TGTGCCACCAGGGCCGGGACAGTAGGAAGCACAGATACGCAGTATTTT.

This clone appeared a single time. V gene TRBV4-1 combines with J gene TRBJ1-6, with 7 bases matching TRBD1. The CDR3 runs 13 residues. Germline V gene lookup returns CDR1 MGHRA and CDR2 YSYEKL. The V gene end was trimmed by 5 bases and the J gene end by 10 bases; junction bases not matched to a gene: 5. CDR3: CASSRDRESPLHF. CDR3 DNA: TGCGCCAGCAGCAGAGACAGGGAATCACCCCTCCACTTT.

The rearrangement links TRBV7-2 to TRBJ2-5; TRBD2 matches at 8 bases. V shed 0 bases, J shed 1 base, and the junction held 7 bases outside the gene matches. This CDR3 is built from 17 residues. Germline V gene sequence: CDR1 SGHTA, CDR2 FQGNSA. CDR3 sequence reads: CASSLAGGAGAQETQYF. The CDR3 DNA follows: TGTGCCAGCAGCTTAGCGGGGGGAGCGGGAGCCCAAGAGACCCAGTACTTC. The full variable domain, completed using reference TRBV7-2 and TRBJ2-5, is GAGVSQSPSNKVTEKGKDVELRCDPISGHTALYWYRQSLGQGLEFLIYFQGNSAPDKSGLPSDRFSAERTGGSVSTLTIQRTQQEDSAVYLCASSLAGGAGAQETQYFGPGTRLLVL.

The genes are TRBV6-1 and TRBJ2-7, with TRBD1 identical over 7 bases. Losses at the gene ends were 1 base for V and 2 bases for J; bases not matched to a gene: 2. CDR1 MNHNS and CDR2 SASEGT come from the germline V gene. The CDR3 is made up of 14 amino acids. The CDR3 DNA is TGTGCCAGCAGTGAAGTAGGGACAGCCTACGAGCAGTACTTC. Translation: CASSEVGTAYEQYF.

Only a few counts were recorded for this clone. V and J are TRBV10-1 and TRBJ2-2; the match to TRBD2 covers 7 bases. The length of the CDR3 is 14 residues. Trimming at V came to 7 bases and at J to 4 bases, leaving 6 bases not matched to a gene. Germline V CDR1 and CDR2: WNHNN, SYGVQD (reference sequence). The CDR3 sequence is CASNGPGGTGELFF. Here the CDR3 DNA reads TGCGCCAGCAATGGCCCGGGGGGCACCGGGGAGCTGTTTTTT.

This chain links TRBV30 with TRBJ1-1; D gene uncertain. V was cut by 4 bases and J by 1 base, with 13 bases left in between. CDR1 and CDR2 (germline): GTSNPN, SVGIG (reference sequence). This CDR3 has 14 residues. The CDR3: CAWTNGLENTEAFF. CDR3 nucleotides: TGTGCCTGGACCAACGGTCTTGAGAACACTGAAGCTTTCTTT.

In DNA, the CDR3 is TGTGCCAGCAGCTTAGAAGGACTAGCGGGAATCAGAGCTCCCAATGAGCAGTTCTTC. Amino acid sequence: CASSLEGLAGIRAPNEQFF. The chain uses TRBV7-9 and TRBJ2-1, with 12 bases lining up with TRBD2. CDR1 and CDR2 from the germline V gene are SEHNR and FQNEAQ (reference sequence). The CDR3 has 19 amino acids. With V trimmed by 1 base and J by 6 bases, 13 bases remained unmatched.

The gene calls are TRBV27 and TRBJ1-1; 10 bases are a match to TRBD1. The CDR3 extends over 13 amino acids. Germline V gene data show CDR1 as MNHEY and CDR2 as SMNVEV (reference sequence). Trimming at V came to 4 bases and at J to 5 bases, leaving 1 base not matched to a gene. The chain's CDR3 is CASSWGQGTEAFF. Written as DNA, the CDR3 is TGTGCCAGCAGTTGGGGACAGGGGACTGAAGCTTTCTTT.

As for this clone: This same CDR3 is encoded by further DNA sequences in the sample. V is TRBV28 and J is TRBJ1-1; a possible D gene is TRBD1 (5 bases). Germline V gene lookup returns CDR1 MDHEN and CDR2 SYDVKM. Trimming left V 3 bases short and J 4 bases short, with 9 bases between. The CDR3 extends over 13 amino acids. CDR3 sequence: CASSFRGSTEAFF. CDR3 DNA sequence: TGTGCCAGCAGTTTCCGGGGGAGCACTGAAGCTTTCTTT.

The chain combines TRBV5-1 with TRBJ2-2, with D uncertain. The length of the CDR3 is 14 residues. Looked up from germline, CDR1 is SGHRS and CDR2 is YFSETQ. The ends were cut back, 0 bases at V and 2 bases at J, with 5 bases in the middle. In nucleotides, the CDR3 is TGCGCCAGCAGCTTGGCAGAAAACACCGGGGAGCTGTTTTTT. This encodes CASSLAENTGELFF. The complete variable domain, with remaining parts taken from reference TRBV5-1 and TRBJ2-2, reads KAGVTQTPRYLIKTRGQQVTLSCSPISGHRSVSWYQQTPGQGLQFLFEYFSETQRNKGNFPGRFSGRQFSNSRSEMNVSTLELGDSALYLCASSLAENTGELFFGEGSRLTVL.

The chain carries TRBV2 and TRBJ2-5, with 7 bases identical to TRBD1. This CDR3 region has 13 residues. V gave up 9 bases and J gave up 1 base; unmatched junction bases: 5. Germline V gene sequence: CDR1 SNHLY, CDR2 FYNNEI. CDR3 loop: CARGQSFQETQYF. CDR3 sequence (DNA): TGTGCCAGGGGACAGAGCTTCCAAGAGACCCAGTACTTC.

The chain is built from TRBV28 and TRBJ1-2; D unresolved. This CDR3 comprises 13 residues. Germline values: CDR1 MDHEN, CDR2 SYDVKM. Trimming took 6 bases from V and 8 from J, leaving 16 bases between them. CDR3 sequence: CASSRGQAMGYTF. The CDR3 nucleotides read TGTGCCAGCAGCCGCGGGCAGGCGATGGGCTACACCTTC.

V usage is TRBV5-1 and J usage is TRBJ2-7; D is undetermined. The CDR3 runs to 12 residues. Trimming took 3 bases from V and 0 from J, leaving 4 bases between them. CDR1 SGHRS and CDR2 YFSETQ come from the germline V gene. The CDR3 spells CASSSSSYEQYF. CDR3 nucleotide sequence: TGCGCCAGCAGCTCGAGCTCCTACGAGCAGTACTTC.

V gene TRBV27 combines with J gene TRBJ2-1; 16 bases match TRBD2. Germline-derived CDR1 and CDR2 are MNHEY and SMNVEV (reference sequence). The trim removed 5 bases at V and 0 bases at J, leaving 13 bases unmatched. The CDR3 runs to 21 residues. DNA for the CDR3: TGTGCCAGCAGTCGAATACGAGTGGGACTAGCGGGAGGGGGCTCCTACAATGAGCAGTTCTTC. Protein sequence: CASSRIRVGLAGGGSYNEQFF.

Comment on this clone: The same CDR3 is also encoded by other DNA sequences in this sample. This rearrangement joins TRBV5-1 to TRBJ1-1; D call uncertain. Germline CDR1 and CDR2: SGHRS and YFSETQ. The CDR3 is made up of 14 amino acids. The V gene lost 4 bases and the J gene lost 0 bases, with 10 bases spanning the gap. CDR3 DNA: TGCGCCAGCAGCCTCGACACAATGAACACTGAAGCTTTCTTT. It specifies CASSLDTMNTEAFF. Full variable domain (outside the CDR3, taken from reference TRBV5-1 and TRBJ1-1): KAGVTQTPRYLIKTRGQQVTLSCSPISGHRSVSWYQQTPGQGLQFLFEYFSETQRNKGNFPGRFSGRQFSNSRSEMNVSTLELGDSALYLCASSLDTMNTEAFFGQGTRLTVV.